The T cell receptor (beta chain) under discussion was sequenced for a study of shared clonotypes between healthy human individuals. Of note for this clone: What it binds is unknown. In the same sample, other DNA sequences code for this CDR3.

The CDR3 loop spans 14 amino acids. Per the germline V gene, CDR1 is SEHNR and CDR2 is FQNEAQ (reference sequence). The V gene end was trimmed by 3 bases and the J gene end by 2 bases; junction bases not matched to a gene: 3. Assay: immunoSEQ multiplex PCR; the TCRdb copy retains only in-frame clones and omits some. The data show about 2.1 million clones, around 93% seen once. Findings and caveats of the study: Naive subsets generally exceeded memory subsets in estimated richness. In contrast to clonotypes shared by all four donors, non-shared clonotypes had lower generation probabilities. The authors expected sequencing depth to affect clonotype sharing among donors. A handful of donors had around 5% of their naive CD4 clonotypes in common.

Naive CD8 cells lacked CD45RO, underwent positive selection for CCR7 and left out terminally differentiated effector memory CD45RA+ cells. Sequenced sample: naive CD8+ T cells from PBMCs. The TCR sequence derives from a man between 18 and 35 years old in good health. Some clones in this sample may be carry-over from other donors' samples. This chain connects TRBV7-9 to TRBJ2-7, with 8 bases matching TRBD1. The CDR3 bases are TGTGCCAGCAGCTTGGCGGGACAGGCCTACGAGCAGTACTTC. It encodes CASSLAGQAYEQYF.